The rows below give T cell receptor beta chains drawn from one sample of a study of control samples from healthy donors and cancer patients. The repertoire was sequenced with immunoSEQ multiplex PCR; TCRdb's copy has only in-frame clones and lacks some. The sample shows about 79,000 clones, 93% of them seen only once. Sequenced: PBMCs. The receptors come from a woman in her thirties or forties with lung cancer. CDR3s include the opening cysteine and the closing phenylalanine or tryptophan. Fields, in order: V gene, clone size, J gene, D gene, CDR3 protein, CDR3 DNA. A D gene is named only where the DNA matches it firmly. Rows may omit the clone size; those that give it use once, few, many or a size class.

>TRBV7-9|NA|TRBJ1-2|NA
CASSHEGVWYGYTF
TGTGCCAGCAGCCACGAGGGGGTGTGGTATGGCTACACCTTC
>TRBV5-1|NA|TRBJ2-1|NA
CASSRGGGYNEQFF
TGCGCCAGCAGCCGGGGTGGGGGTTACAATGAGCAGTTCTTC
>TRBV7-9|NA|TRBJ1-6|NA
CASSFGENSPLHF
TGTGCCAGCAGCTTCGGTGAGAATTCACCCCTCCACTTT
>TRBV7-9|NA|TRBJ2-5|NA
CASSRRQDQETQYF
TGTGCCAGCAGCCGGCGACAGGACCAAGAGACCCAGTACTTC
>TRBV10-3|NA|TRBJ2-7|NA
CAISGKQGYEQYF
TGTGCCATCAGTGGGAAACAGGGCTACGAGCAGTACTTC
>TRBV6-6|NA|TRBJ1-2|NA
CASSPSWGYTF
TGTGCCAGCAGTCCTTCGTGGGGCTACACCTTC
>TRBV6-2/TRBV6-3|NA|TRBJ1-3|NA
CASSHSAGLSSGNTIYF
TGTGCCAGCAGTCACTCGGCGGGTTTGAGCTCTGGAAACACCATATATTTT
>TRBV11-2|NA|TRBJ2-7|NA
CASSLRFDGSYEQYF
TGTGCCAGCAGCTTAAGGTTTGACGGCTCCTACGAGCAGTACTTC
>TRBV3-1/TRBV3-2|NA|TRBJ2-7|TRBD2
CASSHGRGGYAYEQYF
TGTGCCAGCAGCCACGGGCGGGGGGGTTATGCCTACGAGCAGTACTTC
>TRBV19|NA|TRBJ1-1|NA
CASNWGDTEAFF
TGTGCCAGTAACTGGGGAGACACTGAAGCTTTCTTT
>TRBV28|NA|TRBJ1-1|NA
CASSLSGEGRTEAFF
TGTGCCAGCAGTTTGTCGGGGGAAGGTAGGACTGAAGCTTTCTTT
>TRBV5-4|once|TRBJ2-2|NA
CASSSTPDNTGELFF
TGTGCCAGCAGCTCGACCCCGGACAACACCGGGGAGCTGTTTTTT
>TRBV5-6|NA|TRBJ1-1|TRBD1
CASSPGTGGSRAFF
TGTGCCAGCAGCCCTGGGACAGGGGGGTCTAGGGCTTTCTTT
>TRBV5-1|NA|TRBJ1-2|TRBD1
CASSSPGQVPYGYTF
TGCGCCAGCAGTAGCCCGGGACAGGTTCCATATGGCTACACCTTC
>TRBV28|NA|TRBJ2-5|TRBD1
CASSVTTGVSGTQYF
TGTGCCAGCAGTGTAACTACAGGGGTATCAGGGACCCAGTACTTC
>TRBV19|NA|TRBJ1-1|TRBD1
CASGTGGTEAFF
TGTGCCAGTGGGACAGGGGGAACTGAAGCTTTCTTT
>TRBV6-1|NA|TRBJ2-3|TRBD1
CASSEVGTAFTDTQYF
TGTGCCAGCAGTGAAGTGGGGACAGCCTTCACAGATACGCAGTATTTT
>TRBV5-8|NA|TRBJ1-5|NA
CASGARSENFNQPQHF
TGTGCCAGCGGGGCCCGGTCTGAGAATTTCAATCAGCCCCAGCATTTT
>TRBV11-3|NA|TRBJ1-2|NA
CASSPSTGYGYTF
TGTGCCAGCAGCCCTTCTACAGGCTATGGCTACACCTTC
>TRBV19|NA|TRBJ1-1|NA
CASSIIVQRNTEAFF
TGTGCCAGTAGTATCATTGTCCAGCGAAACACTGAAGCTTTCTTT
>TRBV7-2|NA|TRBJ2-7|NA
CASSGGAWEQYF
TGTGCCAGCAGCGGAGGCGCTTGGGAGCAGTACTTC
>TRBV6-5|NA|TRBJ2-7|TRBD2
CASRGGGGFYEQYF
TGTGCCAGCAGGGGCGGCGGGGGATTCTACGAGCAGTACTTC
>TRBV6-5|once|TRBJ2-1|NA
CASRRQLDNEQFF
TGTGCCAGCAGGAGACAACTGGACAATGAGCAGTTCTTC
>TRBV6-5|NA|TRBJ1-5|NA
CASSYKGDQPQHF
TGTGCCAGCAGTTATAAGGGGGATCAGCCCCAGCATTTT
>TRBV11-2|NA|TRBJ2-1|TRBD2
CASSLGLAGLNEQFF
TGTGCCAGCAGCTTAGGACTAGCGGGGCTCAATGAGCAGTTCTTC
>TRBV3-1/TRBV3-2|NA|TRBJ2-3|TRBD1
CASNRLGQGPSTDTQYF
TGTGCCAGCAACCGATTAGGACAGGGACCTAGCACAGATACGCAGTATTTT
>TRBV3-1/TRBV3-2|NA|TRBJ2-1|NA
CASSHRADMVYRNEQFF
TGTGCCAGCAGCCATCGGGCCGACATGGTGTATCGCAATGAGCAGTTCTTC
>TRBV7-2|NA|TRBJ2-6|NA
CASSAQGLGRTGANVLTF
TGTGCCAGCAGCGCCCAGGGGCTCGGTAGGACTGGGGCCAACGTCCTGACTTTC
>TRBV9|NA|TRBJ1-2|NA
CASSVAPDSPNYGYTF
TGTGCCAGCAGCGTAGCTCCAGACAGTCCTAACTATGGCTACACCTTC
>TRBV28|NA|TRBJ2-7|TRBD1
CASTVGQRKQYF
TGTGCCAGCACGGTGGGACAGAGAAAGCAGTACTTC
>TRBV30|once|TRBJ2-3|NA
CARSYRSGSTDTQYF
TGTGCCCGTAGCTATAGGAGCGGTAGCACAGATACGCAGTATTTT
>TRBV6-5|NA|TRBJ1-1|TRBD1
CASGRDRGEAFF
TGTGCCAGCGGCCGGGACAGGGGAGAAGCTTTCTTT
>TRBV4-1|once|TRBJ2-2|NA
CASSNERGELFF
TGCGCCAGCAGCAATGAACGCGGGGAGCTGTTTTTT
>TRBV5-1|NA|TRBJ1-5|NA
CASSSDLGSQPQHF
TGCGCCAGCAGCTCAGACCTTGGAAGCCAGCCCCAGCATTTT
>TRBV11-3|NA|TRBJ2-7|NA
CASSAQSGEQYF
TGTGCCAGCAGCGCCCAGTCGGGCGAGCAGTACTTC
>TRBV28|NA|TRBJ1-2|NA
CAGSFRVSNYGYTF
TGTGCCGGCAGTTTCAGGGTCTCCAACTATGGCTACACCTTC
>TRBV6-5|NA|TRBJ1-3|NA
CASSPDFHSGNTIYF
TGTGCCAGCAGCCCAGACTTTCACTCTGGAAACACCATATATTTT
>TRBV14|NA|TRBJ2-1|NA
CATGAGNEQFF
TGTGCCACCGGGGCCGGCAATGAGCAGTTCTTC
>TRBV10-1|NA|TRBJ2-1|TRBD2
CASSTKRGTEQFF
TGCGCCAGCAGTACTAAGCGGGGAACTGAGCAGTTCTTC
>TRBV20-1|once|TRBJ2-1|TRBD1
CSASGTGYNEQFF
TGCAGTGCTAGTGGGACAGGTTACAATGAGCAGTTCTTC
>TRBV13|NA|TRBJ1-4|NA
CASSFRGGEKLFF
TGTGCCAGCAGCTTCCGCGGCGGAGAAAAACTGTTTTTT
>TRBV7-9|once|TRBJ2-1|TRBD2
CASSFAGTSVNEQFF
TGTGCCAGCAGCTTTGCCGGGACTAGCGTCAATGAGCAGTTCTTC
>TRBV6-5|NA|TRBJ1-4|NA
CASSYSGVNNEKLFF
TGTGCCAGCAGTTACTCGGGGGTGAATAATGAAAAACTGTTTTTT
>TRBV9|NA|TRBJ1-1|NA
CASSVEAGDPNTEAFF
TGTGCCAGCAGCGTAGAGGCAGGAGATCCCAACACTGAAGCTTTCTTT
>TRBV6-1|once|TRBJ1-2|NA
CASSDRTANYGYTF
TGTGCCAGCAGTGACAGGACAGCTAACTATGGCTACACCTTC
>TRBV29-1|NA|TRBJ1-2|NA
CSVEDPGLWGYTF
TGCAGCGTTGAAGATCCGGGATTGTGGGGCTACACCTTC
>TRBV3-1/TRBV3-2|NA|TRBJ1-4|TRBD1
CASSQQQGANEKLFF
TGTGCCAGCAGCCAACAACAGGGGGCTAATGAAAAACTGTTTTTT
>TRBV5-6|NA|TRBJ2-7|NA
CASSLGGHYEQYF
TGTGCCAGCAGCTTGGGGGGGCACTACGAGCAGTACTTC
>TRBV13|NA|TRBJ1-4|NA
CASSLGGIYEKLFF
TGTGCCAGCAGCTTAGGAGGGATATATGAAAAACTGTTTTTT
>TRBV18|NA|TRBJ1-1|NA
CASSLNGLQGAEAFF
TGTGCCAGCTCACTGAATGGTCTGCAGGGAGCTGAAGCTTTCTTT
>TRBV6-2/TRBV6-3|NA|TRBJ2-1|NA
CASSYRRGSYNEQFF
TGTGCCAGCAGTTACAGGAGGGGATCATACAATGAGCAGTTCTTC
>TRBV29-1|once|TRBJ1-5|TRBD1
CSVKDRVGGQPQHF
TGCAGCGTCAAGGACAGGGTTGGCGGTCAGCCCCAGCATTTT
>TRBV7-9|NA|TRBJ1-2|NA
CASSPRGGVGYGYTF
TGTGCCAGCAGCCCACGTGGAGGGGTGGGATATGGCTACACCTTC
>TRBV6-5|NA|TRBJ1-4|NA
CASRVGGTNEKLFF
TGTGCCAGCAGGGTGGGTGGCACTAATGAAAAACTGTTTTTT
>TRBV18|NA|TRBJ2-2|NA
CASSGRTENTGELFF
TGTGCCAGCTCTGGGAGGACAGAGAACACCGGGGAGCTGTTTTTT
>TRBV7-2|NA|TRBJ2-2|TRBD2
CASSPAGPGELFF
TGTGCCAGCAGTCCAGCGGGGCCCGGGGAGCTGTTTTTT
>TRBV12-3/TRBV12-4|NA|TRBJ1-2|NA
CASSSRIYGYTF
TGTGCCAGCAGTTCAAGGATCTATGGCTACACCTTC
>TRBV5-1|NA|TRBJ2-2|TRBD2
CASSFGLAGTGELFF
TGCGCCAGCAGCTTTGGACTAGCAGGCACCGGGGAGCTGTTTTTT
>TRBV28|NA|TRBJ2-3|TRBD2
CASSSPSRKRGGSDTQYF
TGTGCCAGCAGTAGTCCTTCTAGGAAACGCGGGGGGTCAGATACGCAGTATTTT